This record concerns one T cell receptor (beta chain) sequence. This clonotype was detected many times. The antigen it binds to is not known. The input lacks base qualities; no much larger clone sits a single base away. From the cysteine up to the phenylalanine, the CDR3 has a length of 14 residues. The retained sequence is limited to the CDR3, 42 bases, with the frame set at the first base. V gives up 6 bases and J gives up 5 bases, and the segment between their germline ends measures 16 bases. For CDR1 and CDR2, the germline V gene lists ENHRY and SYGVKD. The data stem from a study of human T cells and chemical hapten exposure (dated by TCRdb to about 2021). Regarding the complete study: For sensitization, 2% DPC in acetone was applied to a 2 cm by 2 cm area of upper inner arm skin. Throughout the study period of around 24 weeks, patients also received therapeutic DPC doses to the scalp every week. Patch testing was done on the upper back using Finn chambers containing 0.01% DPC, and results were scored after 6 days according to International Contact Dermatitis Research Group standards. Alopecia areata with under or over 50% scalp involvement, alopecia totalis and alopecia universalis were represented in the patient cohort, which was mostly female. The libraries were sequenced as a pool, and the TCR yield per sample differed mostly because of small variations in library volumes within the pool. Peripheral blood TCR repertoire changes were tracked in vivo in alopecia patients during primary and secondary sensitization to the hapten diphenylcyclopropenone (DPC). Blood was sampled from patients pre-sensitization (week 0) and at 2, 6 and about 24 weeks after DPC sensitization. Blood for TCR sequencing was provided by twenty-nine alopecia patients at one to four time points (pre-sensitization, 2, 6 and 24 weeks).

The library was generated by RACE. Sequencing took place on a NextSeq 500. Library preparation attached unique molecular identifiers to individual cDNA molecules for quantitative, reproducible TCR counting. Each blood RNA sample was used to sequence both TCR alpha and TCR beta chains. As for the original processing: Samples had a median of 95,638 TCRs, with a range from about 20,000 to 690,600. The Decombinator software suite was used to annotate the V, J and CDR3 of the TCR reads. For PS versus PT1 abundance plots, all samples were subsampled to the same number of TCRs (28,000). Expanded TCRs were defined as absent before sensitization and observed at least eight times at the 2-week time point. TCRdb applied fastp at Q25 and MiXCR to the public reads, then kept only in-frame beta chains. CDR3 protein duplicates are merged, each entry listing the most common genes and DNA. The authors' filters were not applied to this entry. The sample table contains about 62,000 distinct CDR3 sequences; only one count was recorded for roughly 6.7% of them. The ten largest clones represent 1.6% of the sample.

Overall results and qualifications from the work: The number of PT1 expanded TCRs positively correlated with patch test score, significant at thresholds 8, 16 and 32 but not 4. The number of TCRs above 1 in 1000 frequency did not change with DPC sensitization; there was no evidence of global repertoire structure alterations. After repeated subsampling, the strength of the expansion versus patch-test correlation and the threshold at which it became significant changed. Compared with pre-sensitization or healthy control sets, expanded TCRs formed significantly more large CDR3 similarity clusters, which is consistent with antigen-driven responses. All patients had alopecia, a presumed autoimmune disease, so their immune response might differ from that of healthy individuals.

The time point label here, explained by the study, means: pre-sensitization, week 0. The intended sense of this specimen's treatment or condition label: therapeutic diphenylcyclopropenone sensitization with weekly scalp DPC. At each patch-test visit, blood was drawn before the patch test was applied. To be eligible, patients had to be aged 18 to 70, diagnosed with alopecia and judged suitable for DPC therapy, while pregnant patients were excluded. Total RNA was extracted from unfractionated whole blood collected in Tempus Blood RNA tubes. The sequence came from a woman younger than 45 with alopecia areata. Some clones in this sample may be carry-over from other donors' samples. The sample here was whole blood, taken in connection with sensitization to the hapten diphenylcyclopropenone (DPC). Here the chain combines TRBV10-3 and TRBJ1-1, and the D gene may be TRBD1, 5 bases matching. Read as DNA, the sequence is TGTGCCATCAGGGACAACCCAGGGATGACTGAAGCTTTCTTT. It translates to CAIRDNPGMTEAFF.